The 21 T cell receptor beta chains given below trace back to one sample, sequenced in a study of cytomegalovirus exposure and HLA in healthy donors. The PCR was carried out with 60 Vbeta primers and 13 Jbeta primers. Here immunoSEQ multiplex PCR was the method, and the copy in TCRdb shows in-frame clones only, minus some. The listing contains some 60,000 clones. The material sequenced was PBMCs. Receptors originate from a male donor in good health and CMV-seronegative.

V and J are TRBV29-1 and TRBJ1-2; 12 nucleotides align to TRBD1. Per the germline V gene, CDR1 is SQVTM and CDR2 is ANQGSEA. The length of the CDR3 is 15 residues. V lost 4 bases and J lost 4; bases outside the gene matches: 7. The CDR3 region has the DNA TGCAGCGTTGTAGACCCGGGACAGGGGGCCTATGGCTACACCTTC. It codes for CSVVDPGQGAYGYTF.

The rearrangement joins TRBV5-6 to TRBJ1-2, with 8 bases fitting TRBD1. With 4 bases clipped from V and 7 bases from J, the junction kept 15 bases outside the gene matches. CDR1 is SGHDT, CDR2 YYEEEE, per germline. The length of the CDR3 is 16 residues. CDR3 region: CASSPRQGSNVSGYTF. In nucleotides, the CDR3 is TGTGCCAGCAGCCCTAGACAGGGGAGTAACGTAAGTGGCTACACCTTC.

This CDR3 is CASSFEGAQVLTF. CDR3 in DNA: TGCGCCAGCAGCTTCGAAGGGGCGCAGGTCCTGACTTTC. The chain uses TRBV5-1 and TRBJ2-6, with a tentative D call TRBD1 (5 bases). Germline V gives CDR1 SGHRS, CDR2 YFSETQ. This CDR3 is 13 amino acids long. Trimming removed 2 bases at V and 13 bases at J, with 13 bases between.

V gene TRBV5-8 combines with J gene TRBJ2-3; D unclear. Germline V gene lookup returns CDR1 SGHTS and CDR2 YDEGEE. The CDR3 has 15 residues. Trimming took 0 bases from V and 1 from J, leaving 9 bases between them. CDR3 protein: CASSLEWAGTDTQYF. The DNA for the CDR3 is TGTGCCAGCAGCTTGGAGTGGGCAGGCACAGATACGCAGTATTTT.

The rearrangement uses TRBV9 and TRBJ2-1; 8 positions match TRBD2. Unmatched junction bases numbered 12, after V lost 4 bases and J lost 6 bases. CDR1 and CDR2 from the germline V gene are SGDLS and YYNGEE. CDR3 length equals 16 residues. CDR3 DNA sequence: TGTGCCAGCAGCCCACCGGGGGGGGTTACTTCCAATGAGCAGTTCTTC. This sequence encodes CASSPPGGVTSNEQFF.

The chain is built from TRBV7-8 and TRBJ2-7, with 7 bases that match TRBD1. J gave up 7 bases and V 1 base, and 16 bases lay outside the gene matches. Germline CDR1 SGHVS, CDR2 FQNEAQ. The CDR3 runs 17 residues. The CDR3 here is CASSLVTLTGVLGEQYF. CDR3 bases: TGTGCCAGCAGCTTAGTGACACTAACAGGGGTATTAGGAGAGCAGTACTTC.

CDR3 loop: CASSLKYHRDNYGYTF. CDR3 sequence (DNA): TGTGCCAGCAGCTTAAAATATCACAGGGACAACTATGGCTACACCTTC. The V gene is TRBV13, the J gene TRBJ1-2; TRBD1 is a possible D gene (6 bases). This CDR3 comprises 16 residues. Per germline, CDR1 PRHDT and CDR2 FYEKMQ (reference sequence). V was trimmed by 2 bases and J by 2 bases, leaving 15 bases between them.

This rearrangement joins TRBV28 to TRBJ1-1, with 7 bases identical to TRBD1. The CDR3 contains 13 residues. Per germline, CDR1 MDHEN and CDR2 SYDVKM. The CDR3 sequence is CVRRQGINTEAFF. The CDR3 DNA follows: TGTGTCCGTCGACAGGGAATTAACACTGAAGCTTTCTTT. The whole variable domain, remainder taken from reference TRBV28 and TRBJ1-1, is DVKVTQSSRYLVKRTGEKVFLECVQDMDHENMFWYRQDPGLGLRLIYFSYDVKMKEKGDIPEGYSVSREKKERFSLILESASTNQTSMYLCVRRQGINTEAFFGQGTRLTVV.

The genes are TRBV6-4 and TRBJ2-1; 8 bases are a match to TRBD2. CDR3 size: 19 residues. Per the germline V gene, CDR1 is MRHNA and CDR2 is SNTAGT. V gave up 2 bases and J gave up 9 bases; unmatched junction bases: 21. CDR3 sequence: CASSDTSSGTRGGALEQFF. The DNA for the CDR3 is TGTGCCAGCAGTGACACGTCCTCCGGGACTAGAGGGGGGGCCCTTGAGCAGTTCTTC.

This chain connects TRBV28 to TRBJ2-5, with a weak D call TRBD1 (6 bases). Germline V CDR1 and CDR2: MDHEN, SYDVKM. V lost 4 bases and J lost 5, with 17 bases in between. The CDR3 length is 15 residues. The CDR3 protein is CASSSSGWDKETQYF. CDR3 DNA: TGTGCCAGCAGTTCCTCCGGCTGGGACAAGGAGACCCAGTACTTC. Complete variable domain (other parts from reference TRBV28 and TRBJ2-5): DVKVTQSSRYLVKRTGEKVFLECVQDMDHENMFWYRQDPGLGLRLIYFSYDVKMKEKGDIPEGYSVSREKKERFSLILESASTNQTSMYLCASSSSGWDKETQYFGPGTRLLVL.

V is TRBV7-7 and J is TRBJ2-2; 9 bases fit TRBD2. Germline V gene sequence: CDR1 SSHAT, CDR2 FNYEAQ (reference sequence). The CDR3 is 16 residues long. In DNA, the CDR3 is TGTGCTACCACCCGGGGCGGGAGGGCCGACACCGGGGAGCTGTTTTTT. Translated: CATTRGGRADTGELFF.

V and J are TRBV6-5 and TRBJ1-1; 9 bases line up with TRBD1. Germline V lookup: CDR1 MNHEY, CDR2 SVGAGI. There are 15 residues in the CDR3. V lost 6 bases, J lost 5 bases, and 10 bases stayed unmatched. CDR3 in DNA: TGTGCCAGCAGCGGTACCGGGACAGGGCGGACTGAAGCTTTCTTT. The encoded protein is CASSGTGTGRTEAFF.

The chain employs TRBV7-8 and TRBJ2-1, with 10 bases aligning to TRBD2. CDR3 size: 14 residues. V trimming: 5 bases; J trimming: 8 bases; junction bases outside the gene matches: 6. Germline V gene lookup returns CDR1 SGHVS and CDR2 FQNEAQ. CDR3 nucleotides: TGTGCCAGCAGCCCTGGTCTAGCGGGGGATGAGCAGTTCTTC. This translates into CASSPGLAGDEQFF.

V is TRBV19 and J is TRBJ2-3; possible D gene TRBD2, 7 bases. The V gene's germline CDR1 is LNHDA and CDR2 SQIVND (reference sequence). V gave up 3 bases and J gave up 1 base, with 14 bases separating them. The CDR3 is 16 amino acids. CDR3 amino acids: CASSMRAGARTDTQYF. DNA of the CDR3: TGTGCCAGTAGTATGAGGGCGGGGGCACGCACAGATACGCAGTATTTT.

This chain connects TRBV6-5 to TRBJ1-3; D not resolved. CDR1 is MNHEY, CDR2 SVGAGI, per germline. With 5 bases removed from V and 0 bases from J, the gap between germline ends came to 5 bases. The CDR3 is 13 amino acids. The DNA of the CDR3 is TGTGCCAGCAGTCGTTACTCTGGAAACACCATATATTTT. It translates to CASSRYSGNTIYF.

Concerning this clone itself: Additional DNA sequences in this sample encode the identical CDR3. This chain joins TRBV7-2 and TRBJ1-6; D possibly corresponds to TRBD1 (6 bases). Germline loops: CDR1 SGHTA, CDR2 FQGNSA. V was trimmed by 5 bases and J by 9 bases, leaving 14 bases between them. The CDR3 has 14 amino acids. The CDR3 DNA follows: TGTGCCAGCAGCGGGACATGGCAAGGTTCACCCCTCCACTTT. Translation gives CASSGTWQGSPLHF.

This rearrangement joins TRBV5-1 to TRBJ2-3; 8 bases match TRBD2. With 4 bases clipped from V and 7 bases from J, the junction kept 11 bases outside the gene matches. The CDR3 covers 15 residues. The germline CDR1 and CDR2 sequences are SGHRS and YFSETQ. The CDR3 sequence: CASSQQRGSQYTQYF. CDR3 nucleotide sequence: TGCGCCAGCAGCCAACAGCGGGGGTCGCAGTATACGCAGTATTTT.

V gene TRBV5-1 combines with J gene TRBJ1-2; D not resolved. Germline V gene sequence: CDR1 SGHRS, CDR2 YFSETQ. The ends were cut back, 0 bases at V and 8 bases at J, with 11 bases in the middle. The CDR3 is made up of 13 amino acids. As DNA, the CDR3 is TGCGCCAGCAGCTTGGAGAGGGAACGCGGCTACACCTTC. Encoded protein: CASSLERERGYTF.

The V call is TRBV5-1, the J call TRBJ1-1; D ambiguous. Looked up from germline, CDR1 is SGHRS and CDR2 is YFSETQ. V was clipped by 4 bases and J by 6 bases, with 13 bases between them. This CDR3 spans 13 amino acids. CDR3 nucleotides: TGCGCCAGCAGCCCACGTGCCAGGCCTGAAGCTTTCTTT. Translated: CASSPRARPEAFF.

This chain joins TRBV7-6 and TRBJ2-2, with 8 nucleotides matching TRBD2. Trimming cost V 7 bases and J 4 bases; bases outside gene matches: 11. The CDR3 is 16 residues long. Germline values: CDR1 SGHVS, CDR2 FNYEAQ. In DNA, the CDR3 is TGTGCCAGCAACCAGGGCCCTAGCGGGTCCACCGGGGAGCTGTTTTTT. This gives the protein CASNQGPSGSTGELFF.

The V gene is TRBV7-2, the J gene TRBJ1-2, with a weak D call TRBD1 (5 bases). Trimming pared 3 bases from V and 4 bases from J, leaving 9 bases between. Germline V lookup: CDR1 SGHTA, CDR2 FQGNSA. CDR3 length equals 13 residues. CDR3 DNA sequence: TGTGCCAGCAGCTTCCAGGGCCGCTATGGCTACACCTTC. Translation: CASSFQGRYGYTF.